This T cell receptor beta chain was recorded in a study of T cells after yellow fever vaccination. Study-wide findings and caveats: Researchers cautioned that FACS-sorted repertoires could harbor abundant clonotypes contaminating from the bulk population. Clonotype sharing between CD4 and CD8 compartments was small. Weaker overall was a secondary response that nonetheless peaked faster, on day 5 versus 15.

The V and J ends lost 10 bases and 0 bases respectively, with 19 bases between them. Germline V gives CDR1 SGHVS, CDR2 FQNEAQ. This CDR3 is 17 amino acids long. This clonotype has at least ten counts. Its matching antigen is unknown. One entry per CDR3 protein results from TCRdb running MiXCR on the 5' RACE reads. The sample includes approximately 130,000 distinct CDR3 sequences, around 15% of them seen just once. This TCR derives from a man between 18 and 35 years old who received the YFV17D yellow fever vaccine. The source was CD8+ T cells sorted from PBMCs, collected 5 days after the yellow fever booster vaccination. V usage is TRBV7-8 and J usage is TRBJ2-6; maybe TRBD2 (7 bases). The CDR3 nucleotides read TGTGCCACAGTGGGGGGGCGGACCCTCTCTGGGGCCAACGTCCTGACTTTC. It yields the protein CATVGGRTLSGANVLTF.